This TCR beta chain was documented in a study of shared clonotypes between healthy human individuals. V lost 3 bases and J 1 base, leaving 10 bases between the germline ends. The CDR3 covers 14 residues. Germline V CDR1 and CDR2: SGHRS, YFSETQ. Notes on the study in general: In several donors, about 5% of naive CD4 clonotypes appeared in common.

An assay was performed, and its level was deep. Only in-frame clones appear in the TCRdb table, and some are missing; sequencing was by immunoSEQ multiplex PCR. Of some 2,000,000 clones in the sample, approximately 95% were seen once. A split of CD4+ cells into CD45RA+ naive and CD45RA-negative memory subsets was performed. About this clone: As yet, its antigen is unknown.

The TCR comes from a man aged 18 to 30 in good health. The chain uses TRBV5-1 and TRBJ1-1, with D uncertain. Sample: naive CD4+ T cells sorted from blood. Subset reported: CD45RA+ positively selected. The DNA of the CDR3 is TGCGCCAGCAGCTCCCCTGACGGGAACACTGAAGCTTTCTTT. Translation: CASSSPDGNTEAFF.